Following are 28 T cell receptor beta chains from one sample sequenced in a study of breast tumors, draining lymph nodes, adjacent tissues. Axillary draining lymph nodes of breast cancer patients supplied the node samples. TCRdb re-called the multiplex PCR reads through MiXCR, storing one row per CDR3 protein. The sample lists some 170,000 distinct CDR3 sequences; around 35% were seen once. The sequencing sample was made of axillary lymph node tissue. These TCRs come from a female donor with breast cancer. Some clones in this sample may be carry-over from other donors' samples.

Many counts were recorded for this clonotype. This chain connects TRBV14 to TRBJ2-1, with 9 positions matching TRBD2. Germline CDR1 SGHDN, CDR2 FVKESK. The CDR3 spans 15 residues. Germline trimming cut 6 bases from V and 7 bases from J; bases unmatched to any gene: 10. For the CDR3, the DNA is TGTGCCAGCAGTCAGTATACTAGCGGGCCTAATGAGCAGTTCTTC. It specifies CASSQYTSGPNEQFF.

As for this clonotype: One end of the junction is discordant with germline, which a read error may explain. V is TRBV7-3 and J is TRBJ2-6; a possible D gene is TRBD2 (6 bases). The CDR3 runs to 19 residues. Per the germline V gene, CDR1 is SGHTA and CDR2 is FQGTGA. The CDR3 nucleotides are TGTGCCAGCAGCTTGAAGCCTGATGTGGCGGGGAATAGGGCTAACGTCCTGACTTTC. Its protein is CASSLKPDVAGNRANVLTF. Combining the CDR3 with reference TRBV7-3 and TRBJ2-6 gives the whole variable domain GAGVSQTPSNKVTEKGKYVELRCDPISGHTALYWYRQSLGQGPEFLIYFQGTGAADDSGLPNDRFFAVRPEGSVSTLKIQRTERGDSAVYLCASSLKPDVAGNRANVLTFGAGSRLTVL.

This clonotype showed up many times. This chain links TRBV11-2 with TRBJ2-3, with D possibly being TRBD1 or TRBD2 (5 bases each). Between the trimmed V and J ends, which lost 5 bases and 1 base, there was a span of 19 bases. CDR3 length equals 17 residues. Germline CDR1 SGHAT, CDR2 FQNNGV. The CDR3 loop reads CASSRGWRPRGTDTQYF. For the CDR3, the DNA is TGTGCCAGCAGCCGGGGCTGGCGACCACGAGGCACAGATACGCAGTATTTT.

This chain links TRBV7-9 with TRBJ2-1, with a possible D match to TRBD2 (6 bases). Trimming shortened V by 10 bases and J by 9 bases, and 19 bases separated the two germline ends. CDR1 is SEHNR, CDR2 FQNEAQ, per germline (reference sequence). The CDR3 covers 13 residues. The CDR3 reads CATRRGAFSEQFF. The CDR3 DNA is TGTGCCACCCGGCGGGGAGCATTTAGTGAGCAGTTCTTC.

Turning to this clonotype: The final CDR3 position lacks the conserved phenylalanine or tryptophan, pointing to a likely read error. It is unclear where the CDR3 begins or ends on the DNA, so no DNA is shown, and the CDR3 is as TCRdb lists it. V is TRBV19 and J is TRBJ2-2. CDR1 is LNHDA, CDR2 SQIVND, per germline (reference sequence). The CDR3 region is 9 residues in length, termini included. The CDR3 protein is CASTLTYSG.

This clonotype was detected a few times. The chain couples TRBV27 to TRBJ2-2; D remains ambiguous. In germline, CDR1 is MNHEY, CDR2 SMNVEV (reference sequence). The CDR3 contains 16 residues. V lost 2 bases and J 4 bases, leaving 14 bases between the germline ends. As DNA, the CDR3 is TGTGCCAGCAGTTTACTGGCTAGGAAACTCACCGGGGAGCTGTTTTTT. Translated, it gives CASSLLARKLTGELFF.

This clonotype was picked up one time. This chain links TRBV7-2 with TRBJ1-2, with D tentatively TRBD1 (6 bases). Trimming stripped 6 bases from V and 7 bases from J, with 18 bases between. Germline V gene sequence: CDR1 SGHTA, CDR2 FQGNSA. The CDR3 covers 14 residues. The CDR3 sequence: CASSRSGARTGYTF. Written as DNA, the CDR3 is TGTGCCAGCAGTCGTTCGGGGGCTCGGACTGGCTACACCTTC.

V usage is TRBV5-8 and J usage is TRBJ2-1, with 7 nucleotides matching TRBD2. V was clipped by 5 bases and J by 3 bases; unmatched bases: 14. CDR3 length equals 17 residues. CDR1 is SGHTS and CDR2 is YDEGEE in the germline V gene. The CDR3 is CASSSTSAYSNYNEQFF. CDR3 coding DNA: TGTGCCAGCAGTAGTACTAGCGCCTATTCTAACTACAATGAGCAGTTCTTC.

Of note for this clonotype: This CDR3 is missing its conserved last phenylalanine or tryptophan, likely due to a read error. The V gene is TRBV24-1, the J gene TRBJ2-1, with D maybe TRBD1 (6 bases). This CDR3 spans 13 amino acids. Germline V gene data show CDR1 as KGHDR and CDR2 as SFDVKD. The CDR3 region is CASTGRGGDEQFL. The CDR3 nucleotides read TGTGCTTCCACAGGCAGGGGTGGAGATGAGCAGTTCCTC.

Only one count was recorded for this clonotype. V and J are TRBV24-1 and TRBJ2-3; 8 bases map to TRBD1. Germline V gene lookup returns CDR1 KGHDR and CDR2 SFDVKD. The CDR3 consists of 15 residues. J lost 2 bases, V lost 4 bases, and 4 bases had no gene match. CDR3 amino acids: CATSEWTGTTDTQYF. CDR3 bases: TGTGCCACCAGTGAATGGACAGGGACCACAGATACGCAGTATTTT.

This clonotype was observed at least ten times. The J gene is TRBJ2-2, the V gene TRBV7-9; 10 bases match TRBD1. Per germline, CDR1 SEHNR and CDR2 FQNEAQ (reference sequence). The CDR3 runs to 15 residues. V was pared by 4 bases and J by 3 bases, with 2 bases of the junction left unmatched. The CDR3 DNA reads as TGTGCCAGCAGCTCGGGACAGGGGTACACCGGGGAGCTGTTTTTT. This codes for CASSSGQGYTGELFF.

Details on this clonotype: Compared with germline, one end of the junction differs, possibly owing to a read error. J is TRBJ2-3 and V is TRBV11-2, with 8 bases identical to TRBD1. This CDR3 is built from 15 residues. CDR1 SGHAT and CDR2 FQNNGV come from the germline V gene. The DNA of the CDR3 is TGTGCCAGCAGCGTACGACAGGGGTCCGCAGATGCGCAGTATTTT. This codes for CASSVRQGSADAQYF.

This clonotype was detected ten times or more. The chain's CDR3 is CASSLQDFGQGYEQYF. The CDR3 DNA reads TGTGCCAGCAGTTTGCAGGATTTCGGCCAAGGCTACGAGCAGTACTTC. The chain recombines TRBV28 with TRBJ2-7; D uncertain. The V end was cut by 3 bases, the J end by 3 bases, with 18 bases between. The CDR3 covers 16 residues. CDR1 MDHEN and CDR2 SYDVKM come from the germline V gene. Variable domain in full (rest from reference TRBV28 and TRBJ2-7): DVKVTQSSRYLVKRTGEKVFLECVQDMDHENMFWYRQDPGLGLRLIYFSYDVKMKEKGDIPEGYSVSREKKERFSLILESASTNQTSMYLCASSLQDFGQGYEQYFGPGTRLTVT.

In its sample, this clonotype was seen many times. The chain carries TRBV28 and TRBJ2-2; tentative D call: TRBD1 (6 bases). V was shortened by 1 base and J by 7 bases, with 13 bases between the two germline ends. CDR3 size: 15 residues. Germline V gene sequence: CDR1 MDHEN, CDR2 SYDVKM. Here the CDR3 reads CASSLFVGAIGELFF. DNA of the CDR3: TGTGCCAGCAGTTTATTCGTGGGGGCAATCGGGGAGCTGTTTTTT.

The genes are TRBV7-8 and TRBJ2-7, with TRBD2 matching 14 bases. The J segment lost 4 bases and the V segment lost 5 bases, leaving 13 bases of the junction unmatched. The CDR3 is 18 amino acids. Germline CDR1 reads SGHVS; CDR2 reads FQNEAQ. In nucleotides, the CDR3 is TGTGCCAGCAGCCGCGGGACTAGCGGGAGCACCCCCCTTTACGAGCAGTACTTC. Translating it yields CASSRGTSGSTPLYEQYF.

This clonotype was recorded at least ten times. Written as DNA, the CDR3 is TGTGCCAGCAGCAGACAGGGGAGCTCCTACGAGCAGTACTTC. Amino acids: CASSRQGSSYEQYF. The chain couples TRBV6-6 to TRBJ2-7; 8 bases agree with TRBD1. J was trimmed by 0 bases and V by 6 bases; bases with no gene match: 4. The germline V gene has CDR1 MNHNY and CDR2 SVGAGI (reference sequence). There are 14 residues in the CDR3.

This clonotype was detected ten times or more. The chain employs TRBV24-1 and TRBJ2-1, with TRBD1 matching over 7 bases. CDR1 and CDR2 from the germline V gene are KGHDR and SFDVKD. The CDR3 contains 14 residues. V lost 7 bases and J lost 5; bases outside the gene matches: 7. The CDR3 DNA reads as TGTGCCACCAGATCGGACAGGTTGGACAATGAGCAGTTCTTC. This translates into CATRSDRLDNEQFF.

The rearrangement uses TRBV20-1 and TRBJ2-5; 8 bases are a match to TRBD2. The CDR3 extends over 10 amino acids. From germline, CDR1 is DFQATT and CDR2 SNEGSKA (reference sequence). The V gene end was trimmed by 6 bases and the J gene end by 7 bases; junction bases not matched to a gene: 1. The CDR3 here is CSATSGTQYF. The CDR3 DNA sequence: TGCAGTGCAACTAGCGGGACCCAGTACTTC.

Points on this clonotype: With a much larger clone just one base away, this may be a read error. CDR3 in amino acids: CASSLIVEARGVTGELFF. CDR3 sequence (DNA): TGTGCCAGCAGCTTAATAGTAGAGGCCAGGGGAGTCACCGGGGAGCTGTTTTTT. The chain couples TRBV11-2 to TRBJ2-2, with D maybe TRBD1 (6 bases). V was pared by 2 bases and J by 4 bases, with 20 bases between. The germline V gene encodes CDR1 SGHAT and CDR2 FQNNGV. The CDR3 covers 18 residues.

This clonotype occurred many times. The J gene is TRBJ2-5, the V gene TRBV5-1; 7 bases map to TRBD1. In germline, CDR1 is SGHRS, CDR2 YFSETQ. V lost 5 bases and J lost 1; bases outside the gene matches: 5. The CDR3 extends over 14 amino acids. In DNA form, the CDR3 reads TGCGCCAGCAGAACAGGGACAGCCCAAGAGACCCAGTACTTC. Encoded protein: CASRTGTAQETQYF.

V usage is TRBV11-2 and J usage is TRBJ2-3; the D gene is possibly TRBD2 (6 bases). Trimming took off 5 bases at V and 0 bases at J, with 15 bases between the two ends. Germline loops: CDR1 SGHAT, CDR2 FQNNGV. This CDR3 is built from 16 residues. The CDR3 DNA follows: TGTGCCAGCAGCAGAACTAGCCGAGATAGCACAGATACGCAGTATTTT. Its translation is CASSRTSRDSTDTQYF.

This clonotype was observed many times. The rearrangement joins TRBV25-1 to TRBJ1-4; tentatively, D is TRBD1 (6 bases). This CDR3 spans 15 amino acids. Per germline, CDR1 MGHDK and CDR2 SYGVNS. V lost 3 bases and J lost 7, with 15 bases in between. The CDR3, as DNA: TGTGCCAGCAGTGATAACAGGGTCGGGACTGAAAAACTGTTTTTT. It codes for CASSDNRVGTEKLFF.

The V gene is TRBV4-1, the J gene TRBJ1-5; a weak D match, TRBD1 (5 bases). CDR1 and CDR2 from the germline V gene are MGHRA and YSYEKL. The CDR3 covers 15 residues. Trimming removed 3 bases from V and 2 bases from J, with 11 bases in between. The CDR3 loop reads CASSQVTGGNQPQHF. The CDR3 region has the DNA TGCGCCAGCAGCCAGGTCACAGGAGGCAATCAGCCCCAGCATTTT.

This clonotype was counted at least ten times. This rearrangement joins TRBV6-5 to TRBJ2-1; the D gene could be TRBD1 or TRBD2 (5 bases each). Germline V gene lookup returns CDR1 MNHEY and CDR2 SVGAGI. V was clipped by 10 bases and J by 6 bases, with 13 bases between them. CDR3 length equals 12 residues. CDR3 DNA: TGTGCCACCGAGGGACCTATCAATGAGCAGTTCTTC. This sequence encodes CATEGPINEQFF.

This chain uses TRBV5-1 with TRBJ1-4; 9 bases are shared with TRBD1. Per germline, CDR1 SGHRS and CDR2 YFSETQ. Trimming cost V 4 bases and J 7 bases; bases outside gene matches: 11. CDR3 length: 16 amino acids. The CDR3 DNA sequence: TGCGCCAGCAGCCCCGGGACAGGGTCAACCAGTGAAAAACTGTTTTTT. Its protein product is CASSPGTGSTSEKLFF. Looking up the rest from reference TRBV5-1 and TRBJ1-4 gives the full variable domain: KAGVTQTPRYLIKTRGQQVTLSCSPISGHRSVSWYQQTPGQGLQFLFEYFSETQRNKGNFPGRFSGRQFSNSRSEMNVSTLELGDSALYLCASSPGTGSTSEKLFFGSGTQLSVL.

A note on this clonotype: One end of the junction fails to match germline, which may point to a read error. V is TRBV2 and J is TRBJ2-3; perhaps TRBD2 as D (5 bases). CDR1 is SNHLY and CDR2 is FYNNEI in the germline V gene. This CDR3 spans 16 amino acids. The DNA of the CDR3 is TGTGCCAGCAGCGAAGCGGACCCCCGACCCACAGATACGCAGTATTTT. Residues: CASSEADPRPTDTQYF.

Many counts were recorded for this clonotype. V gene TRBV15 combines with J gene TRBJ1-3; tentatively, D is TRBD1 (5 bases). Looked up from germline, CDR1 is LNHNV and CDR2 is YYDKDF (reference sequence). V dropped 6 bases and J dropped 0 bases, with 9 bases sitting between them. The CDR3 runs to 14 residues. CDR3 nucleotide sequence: TGTGCCACCAGGCCAGGGAGCTCTGGAAACACCATATATTTT. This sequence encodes CATRPGSSGNTIYF.

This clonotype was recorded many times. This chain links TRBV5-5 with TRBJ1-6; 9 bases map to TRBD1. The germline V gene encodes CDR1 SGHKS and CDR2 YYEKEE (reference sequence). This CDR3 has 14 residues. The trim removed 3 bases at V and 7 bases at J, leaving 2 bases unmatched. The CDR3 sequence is CASSSGTGNSPLHF. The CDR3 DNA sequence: TGTGCCAGCAGCTCCGGGACAGGGAATTCACCCCTCCACTTT.